This T cell receptor beta chain was identified in a study of regulatory T cells in long-lasting Graves disease. The germline V gene encodes CDR1 MRHNA and CDR2 SNTAGT. The V end was cut by 2 bases, the J end by 3 bases, with 10 bases between. There are 15 residues in the CDR3. Study-wide points: Study of thyroid tissue was not done, with only peripheral blood studied. TCR diversity was lower in persistent Graves' patients than in newly diagnosed ones.

Time point noted: newly diagnosed GD, antithyroid drugs for less than 3 months. Researchers made the TCR library from RNA that was extracted from PBMCs. Concerning this clonotype: Antigen: not known.

With iRepertoire HTBI primers and Arm-PCR of CDR3 regions, TCR beta libraries were built. A single record per CDR3 protein comes from TCRdb applying MiXCR to the multiplex PCR reads. The sample shows some 400,000 distinct CDR3 sequences, just under 15% of them seen only once. These data also featured in a second study, about T cells in Graves' hyperthyroidism and ophthalmopathy. That investigation notes: HTBI primers drove first-round RT-PCR of the TCR CDR3. A 13 V-J signature model discriminated ophthalmopathy versus stable hyperthyroidism.

The sequencing here drew on peripheral blood mononuclear cells (PBMCs), taken at new diagnosis, from a patient treated with antithyroid drugs. The rearrangement uses TRBV6-4 and TRBJ2-2; maybe TRBD1 (6 bases). This clonotype was obtained from a woman in her 30s with Graves disease. The CDR3 protein is CASSDGAGDTGELFF. Written as DNA, the CDR3 is TGTGCCAGCAGTGACGGGGCAGGGGACACCGGGGAGCTGTTTTTT.